A single T cell receptor beta chain is shown here with its context. The antigen is unknown. TCRdb's table, derived via immunoSEQ multiplex PCR, lists solely in-frame clones and lacks some. Of approximately 73,000 clones detected, roughly 85% appear once; the ten largest clones hold approximately 2.8%. The CDR3 has 15 residues. V was clipped by 0 bases and J by 2 bases, with 10 bases between them. CDR1 is MNHEY, CDR2 SVGAGI, per germline. The sample originates from a study of T cell responses to AZD1222 COVID-19 vaccine. Study context: Pooled together were second doses at about 4 or about 12 weeks. Study-wide results and caveats: A mostly white British donor set with more females was recruited, and clonal diversity was possibly underestimated. CD4 TCRs associated with vaccination spanned spike, dominating at 160-218 and 743-854.

The chain combines TRBV6-5 with TRBJ1-1; D is unclear. The source material was peripheral blood, sampled on day 0 of AZD1222 vaccination. The TCR comes from an adult in good health. The DNA for the CDR3 is TGTGCCAGCAGTTACTCAACAGCAGCCAACACTGAAGCTTTCTTT. Its translation: CASSYSTAANTEAFF.